There are a few counts of the clone carrying this T cell receptor beta chain. The antigen remains unidentified. This sample is drawn from a study of blood T cells in healthy people across ages. Points from the study as a whole: Naive T cell percentage and TCR beta diversity correlated strongly. Estimates of total diversity, which came from one million sequenced T cells, were considered to be underestimates. Long-lived donors carried more naive CD4+ cells and greater diversity than aged donors.

The germline CDR1 and CDR2 sequences are SGDLS and YYNGEE. This CDR3 comprises 17 residues. J was trimmed by 2 bases and V by 4 bases; bases with no gene match: 11. PCR was performed a second time for about 7 to 11 cycles using a sample-barcoded 5' primer and a J-beta primer mix. TCRdb called the 5' RACE reads again in MiXCR, with one record for every CDR3 protein. The sample consists of about 770,000 distinct CDR3 sequences, approximately 48% of them appearing once. Approximately 9.7 milliliters was the volume of peripheral blood drawn from each donor. The sequence was obtained from a man in his fifties or sixties in good health. The chain employs TRBV9 and TRBJ2-5; 10 bases are a match to TRBD2. The sample was blood. Here the CDR3 DNA reads TGTGCCAGCAGCCTAAATCCTAGCGGGGGCCTTCAAGAGACCCAGTACTTC. This encodes CASSLNPSGGLQETQYF.